This T cell receptor beta chain comes out of a study of shared clonotypes between healthy human individuals. Measured with immunoSEQ multiplex PCR; TCRdb has only the in-frame clones, and not every one. Of approximately 120,000 clones listed, around 68% are singletons. The CDR3 is 14 amino acids. The V gene's germline CDR1 is LNHDA and CDR2 SQIVND (reference sequence). After removal of 3 bases from V and 6 bases from J, the junction contained 4 bases not matched to a gene. The specimen sequenced was memory CD8+ T cells sorted from blood. Subset: CD45RO+ cells pooled with CCR7-negative TemRA cells. The source is a woman aged 30 to 39 in good health. The V and J genes are TRBV19 and TRBJ2-1; 8 bases are a match to TRBD1. CDR3 region: CASSIRGLSNEQFF. The CDR3 DNA follows: TGTGCCAGTAGTATCAGGGGGCTTAGCAATGAGCAGTTCTTC.